Following are 5 T cell receptor beta chains from one sample sequenced in a study of T cells in Graves' hyperthyroidism and ophthalmopathy. TCR beta CDR3 regions were amplified from RNA. A first-round RT-PCR of the TCR CDR3 used the HTBI primer set. From the multiplex PCR reads, TCRdb called clonotypes with MiXCR, one entry per CDR3 protein. The sample has 300,000 to 500,000 distinct CDR3 sequences, about 14% seen once. The sample was blood. These TCRs come from a man aged 45-65 years with Graves' ophthalmopathy.

The chain is built from TRBV20-1 and TRBJ2-1; 7 bases align to TRBD2. Unmatched junction bases numbered 6, after V lost 3 bases and J lost 10 bases. This CDR3 region has 12 residues. Germline-derived CDR1 and CDR2 are DFQATT and SNEGSKA (reference sequence). The CDR3 DNA reads TGCAGTGCTAGTGGACTAGGTCGAGAGCAGTTCTTC. As protein: CSASGLGREQFF.

This clonotype was detected only a few times. J is TRBJ2-7 and V is TRBV27; no definite D call. This CDR3 has 14 amino acids. Trimming pared 3 bases from V and 2 bases from J, leaving 11 bases between. CDR1 and CDR2 (germline): MNHEY, SMNVEV (reference sequence). The CDR3 coding sequence is TGTGCCAGCAGTTTGGGTGTGGTACCCTACGAGCAGTACTTC. Residues: CASSLGVVPYEQYF.

This clonotype was picked up a small number of times. The V call is TRBV5-1, the J call TRBJ2-7, with 7 bases lining up with TRBD2. The CDR3 contains 15 residues. CDR1 is SGHRS, CDR2 YFSETQ, per germline. Losses at the gene ends were 6 bases for V and 5 bases for J; bases not matched to a gene: 14. The CDR3 region has the DNA TGCGCCAGCACCCGGGGAGGGCTATTGCAAGACGAGCAGTACTTC. Its protein is CASTRGGLLQDEQYF.

The V gene is TRBV28, the J gene TRBJ1-2, with D tentatively TRBD1 (6 bases). CDR3 size: 14 residues. Germline assignment: CDR1 MDHEN and CDR2 SYDVKM. V gave up 3 bases and J gave up 8 bases, with 16 bases separating them. For the CDR3, the DNA is TGTGCCAGCAGTTTGGGGGGGGCAGCCACCGGCTACACCTTC. This translates into CASSLGGAATGYTF.

The table lists this clonotype with many counts. V gene TRBV3-1 combines with J gene TRBJ2-1, with D perhaps being TRBD1 or TRBD2 (5 bases each). The V end was cut by 4 bases, the J end by 9 bases, with 13 bases between. Germline V lookup: CDR1 LGHDT, CDR2 YNNKEL (reference sequence). The CDR3 runs to 13 residues. The DNA of the CDR3 is TGTGCCAGCAGCCCCTCCCCCGGGGCTGAGCAGTTCTTC. Translation: CASSPSPGAEQFF.